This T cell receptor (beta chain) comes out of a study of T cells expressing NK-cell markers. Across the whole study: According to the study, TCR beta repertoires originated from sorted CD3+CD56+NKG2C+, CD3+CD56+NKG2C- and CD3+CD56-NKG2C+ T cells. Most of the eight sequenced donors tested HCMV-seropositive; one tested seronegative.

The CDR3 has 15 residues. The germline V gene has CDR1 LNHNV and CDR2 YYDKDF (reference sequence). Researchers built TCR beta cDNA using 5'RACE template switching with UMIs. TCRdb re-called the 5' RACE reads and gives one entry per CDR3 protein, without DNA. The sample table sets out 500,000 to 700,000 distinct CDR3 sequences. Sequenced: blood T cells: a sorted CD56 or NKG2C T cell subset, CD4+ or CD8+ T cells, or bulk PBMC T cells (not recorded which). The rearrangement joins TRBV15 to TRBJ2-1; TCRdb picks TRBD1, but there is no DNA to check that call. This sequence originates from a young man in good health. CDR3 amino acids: CATSRDLTGYNEQFF. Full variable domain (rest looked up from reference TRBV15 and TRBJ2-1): DAMVIQNPRYQVTQFGKPVTLSCSQTLNHNVMYWYQQKSSQAPKLLFHYYDKDFNNEADTPDNFQSRRPNTSFCFLDIRSPGLGDTAMYLCATSRDLTGYNEQFFGPGTRLTVL.